The entry below gives a single TCR beta chain sequence along with its context. Germline values: CDR1 MDHEN, CDR2 SYDVKM. V dropped 3 bases and J dropped 0; count of bases not matched to a gene: 2. The CDR3 covers 16 residues. Profiling relied on immunoSEQ multiplex PCR, and the TCRdb table lists in-frame clones only, not all of them. The sample records under 95,000 clones, roughly 88% being singletons. These data belong to a study of blood T cell repertoires in COVID-19. Source material: peripheral blood. V and J are TRBV28 and TRBJ2-1, with 10 bases lining up with TRBD2. The sequence came from a woman aged 80 or older with COVID-19, enrolled during active disease. The CDR3 DNA follows: TGTGCCAGCAGTTTCATAGCGGGAGGCTCCTACAATGAGCAGTTCTTC. Protein: CASSFIAGGSYNEQFF.